This paragraph covers one T cell receptor (beta chain) sequence. Its antigen is not identified. This record comes from a study of shared clonotypes between healthy human individuals. The table came from immunoSEQ multiplex PCR; TCRdb's copy has only in-frame clones and leaves some out. The profile shows about 2,500,000 clones, around nine tenths of them singletons. Study-wide findings and caveats: Larger estimated richness was generally seen in naive subsets than in memory subsets.

Nashville, Tennessee was home to all donors, who were Caucasian adults. Sequenced sample: naive CD4+ T cells sorted from blood. Documented subset: CD45RA+ positively selected. The origin of this receptor is a man between 18 and 35 years old in good health.

This chain's CDR3 is CASSATGGQYEQYF. CDR3 coding DNA: TGTGCCAGCAGCGCCACAGGGGGCCAGTACGAGCAGTACTTC. The genes are TRBV2 and TRBJ2-7; TRBD1 matches at 9 bases. Germline values: CDR1 SNHLY, CDR2 FYNNEI. V lost 6 bases and J lost 4; bases outside the gene matches: 7. This CDR3 is built from 14 residues.